Listed here is a single TCR beta chain. Its target is not known. One junction end disagrees with the germline gene, perhaps due to a read error. The CDR3 is made up of 13 amino acids. The germline V gene encodes CDR1 MNHEY and CDR2 SVGAGI. These data belong to a study of blood T cells in healthy people across ages. Study-wide findings and caveats: The diversity estimates, figures obtained from one million T cells, were considered underestimates.

Combining a sample-barcoded 5' primer with a J-beta primer mix, a second PCR ran for roughly 6 to 11 cycles. TCRdb recomputed calls from the 5' RACE reads with MiXCR, one row per CDR3 protein. The table shows almost 1 million distinct CDR3 sequences, with just over 50% occurring only once. The clonotype originates from a woman aged 60 to 75 in good health. The rearrangement links TRBV6-5 to TRBJ2-3; D is possibly TRBD2 (6 bases). The sample was blood. In nucleotides, the CDR3 is TGTGCCAGCGGGTACACTAGCACAGGTACGCAGTATTTT. Its translation: CASGYTSTGTQYF.